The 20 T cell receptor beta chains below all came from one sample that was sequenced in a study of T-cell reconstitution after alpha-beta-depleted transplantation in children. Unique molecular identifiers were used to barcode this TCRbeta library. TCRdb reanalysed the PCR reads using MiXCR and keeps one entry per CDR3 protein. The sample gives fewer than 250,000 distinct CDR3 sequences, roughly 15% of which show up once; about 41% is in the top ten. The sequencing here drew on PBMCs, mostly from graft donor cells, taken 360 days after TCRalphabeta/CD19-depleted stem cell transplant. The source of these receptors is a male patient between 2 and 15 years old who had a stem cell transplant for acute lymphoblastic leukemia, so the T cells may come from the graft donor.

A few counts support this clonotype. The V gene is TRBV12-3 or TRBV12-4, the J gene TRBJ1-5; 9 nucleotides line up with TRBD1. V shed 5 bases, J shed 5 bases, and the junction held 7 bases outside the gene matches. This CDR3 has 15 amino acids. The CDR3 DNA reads TGTGCCAGCAGTACAACAGGGGGCGTCGATCAGCCCCAGCATTTT. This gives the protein CASSTTGGVDQPQHF.

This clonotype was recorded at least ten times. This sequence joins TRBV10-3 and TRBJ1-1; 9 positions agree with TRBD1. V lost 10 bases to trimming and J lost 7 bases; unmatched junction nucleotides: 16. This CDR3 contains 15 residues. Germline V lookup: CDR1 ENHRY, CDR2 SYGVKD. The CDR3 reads CATYGTGLPGGEAFF. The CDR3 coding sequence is TGTGCCACCTACGGGACAGGGCTTCCGGGGGGTGAAGCTTTCTTT.

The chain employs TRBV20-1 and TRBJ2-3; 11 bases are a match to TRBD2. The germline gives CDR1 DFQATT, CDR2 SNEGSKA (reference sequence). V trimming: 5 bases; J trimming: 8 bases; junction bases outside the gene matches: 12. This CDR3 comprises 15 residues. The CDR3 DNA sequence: TGCAGTGCTCACGAGCTAGCGGGGGGTCAAGCTACGCAGTATTTT. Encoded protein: CSAHELAGGQATQYF.

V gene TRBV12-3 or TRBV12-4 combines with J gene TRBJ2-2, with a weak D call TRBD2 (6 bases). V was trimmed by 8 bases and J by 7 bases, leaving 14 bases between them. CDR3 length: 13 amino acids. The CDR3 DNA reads TGTGCCAGCGGAGGGCGCGAGAACGGGGAGCTGTTTTTT. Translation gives CASGGRENGELFF.

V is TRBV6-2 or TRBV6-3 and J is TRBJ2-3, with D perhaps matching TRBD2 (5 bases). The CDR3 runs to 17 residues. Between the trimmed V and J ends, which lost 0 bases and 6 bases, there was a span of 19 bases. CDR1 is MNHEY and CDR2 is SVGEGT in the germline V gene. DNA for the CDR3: TGTGCCAGCAGTTACTCGTTTTTCTGGGAGCCGATCGATACGCAGTATTTT. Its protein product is CASSYSFFWEPIDTQYF.

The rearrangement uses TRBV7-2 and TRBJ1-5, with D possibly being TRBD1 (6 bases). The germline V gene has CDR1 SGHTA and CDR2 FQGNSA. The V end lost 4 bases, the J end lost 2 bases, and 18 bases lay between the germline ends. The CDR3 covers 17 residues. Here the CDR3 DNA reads TGTGCCAGCAGCTCACCCACAGGGACGGGAGGCAATCAGCCCCAGCATTTT. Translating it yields CASSSPTGTGGNQPQHF.

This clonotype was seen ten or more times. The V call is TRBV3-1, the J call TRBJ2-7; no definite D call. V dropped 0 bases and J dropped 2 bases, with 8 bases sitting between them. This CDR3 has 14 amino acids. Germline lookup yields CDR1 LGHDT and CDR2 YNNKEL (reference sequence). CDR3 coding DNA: TGTGCCAGCAGCCAAGAAGACCTAACCTACGAGCAGTACTTC. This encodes CASSQEDLTYEQYF.

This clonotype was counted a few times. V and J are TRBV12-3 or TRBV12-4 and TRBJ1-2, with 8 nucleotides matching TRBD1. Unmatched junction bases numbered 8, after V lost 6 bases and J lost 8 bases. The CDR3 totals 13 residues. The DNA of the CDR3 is TGTGCCAGCAGAATCGGACAGGGTACCGGCTACACCTTC. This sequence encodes CASRIGQGTGYTF.

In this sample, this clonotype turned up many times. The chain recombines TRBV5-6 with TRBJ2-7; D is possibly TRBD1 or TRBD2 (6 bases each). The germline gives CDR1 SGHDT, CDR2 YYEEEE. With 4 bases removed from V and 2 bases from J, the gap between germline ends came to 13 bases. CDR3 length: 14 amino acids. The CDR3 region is CASSGEDRTYEQYF. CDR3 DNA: TGTGCCAGCAGCGGGGAGGACAGAACCTACGAGCAGTACTTC.

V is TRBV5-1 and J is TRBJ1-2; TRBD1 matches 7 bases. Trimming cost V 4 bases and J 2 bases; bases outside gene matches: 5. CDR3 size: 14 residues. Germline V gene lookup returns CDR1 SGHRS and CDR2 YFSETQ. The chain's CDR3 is CASSPGQQNYGYTF. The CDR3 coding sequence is TGCGCCAGCAGCCCGGGACAGCAGAACTATGGCTACACCTTC.

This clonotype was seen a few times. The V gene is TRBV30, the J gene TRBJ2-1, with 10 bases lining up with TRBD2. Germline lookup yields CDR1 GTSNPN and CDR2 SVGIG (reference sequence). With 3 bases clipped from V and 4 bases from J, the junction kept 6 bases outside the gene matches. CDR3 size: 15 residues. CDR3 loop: CAWRGAGGKYNEQFF. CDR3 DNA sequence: TGTGCCTGGAGGGGAGCGGGGGGGAAATACAATGAGCAGTTCTTC.

The CDR3 protein is CASNFETDQETQYF. The CDR3 nucleotides are TGTGCCAGCAACTTCGAGACAGACCAAGAGACCCAGTACTTC. The chain links TRBV2 to TRBJ2-5; D possibly corresponds to TRBD1 (5 bases). The V end was cut by 7 bases, the J end by 0 bases, with 12 bases between. The germline CDR1 and CDR2 sequences are SNHLY and FYNNEI. This CDR3 region has 14 residues.

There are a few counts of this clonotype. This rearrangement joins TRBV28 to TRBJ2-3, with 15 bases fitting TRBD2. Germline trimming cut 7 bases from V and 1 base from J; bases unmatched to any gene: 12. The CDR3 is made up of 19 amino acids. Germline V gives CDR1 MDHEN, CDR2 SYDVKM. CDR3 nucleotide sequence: TGTGCCAGCACTCCCTCGGGACTAGCGGGAGGAGGGCGCACAGATACGCAGTATTTT. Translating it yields CASTPSGLAGGGRTDTQYF.

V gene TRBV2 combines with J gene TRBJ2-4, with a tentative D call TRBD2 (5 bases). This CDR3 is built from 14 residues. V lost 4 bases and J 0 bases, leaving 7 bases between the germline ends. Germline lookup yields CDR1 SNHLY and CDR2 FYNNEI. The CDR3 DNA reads TGTGCCAGCAGTGGACTAATAGCCAAAAACATTCAGTACTTC. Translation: CASSGLIAKNIQYF.

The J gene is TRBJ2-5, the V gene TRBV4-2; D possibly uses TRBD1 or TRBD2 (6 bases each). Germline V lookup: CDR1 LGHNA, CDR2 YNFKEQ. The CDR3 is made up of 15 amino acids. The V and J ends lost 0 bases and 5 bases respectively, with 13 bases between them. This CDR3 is CASSQDFGGRETQYF. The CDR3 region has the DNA TGTGCCAGCAGCCAAGATTTCGGGGGCCGCGAGACCCAGTACTTC.

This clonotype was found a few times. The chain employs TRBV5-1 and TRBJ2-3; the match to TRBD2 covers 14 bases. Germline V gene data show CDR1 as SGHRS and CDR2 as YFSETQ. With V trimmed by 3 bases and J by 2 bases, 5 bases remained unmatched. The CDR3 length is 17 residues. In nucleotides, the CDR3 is TGCGCCAGCAGCTATGGGACTAGCGGGGGCCACACAGATACGCAGTATTTT. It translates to CASSYGTSGGHTDTQYF. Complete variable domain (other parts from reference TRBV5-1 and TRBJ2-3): KAGVTQTPRYLIKTRGQQVTLSCSPISGHRSVSWYQQTPGQGLQFLFEYFSETQRNKGNFPGRFSGRQFSNSRSEMNVSTLELGDSALYLCASSYGTSGGHTDTQYFGPGTRLTVL.

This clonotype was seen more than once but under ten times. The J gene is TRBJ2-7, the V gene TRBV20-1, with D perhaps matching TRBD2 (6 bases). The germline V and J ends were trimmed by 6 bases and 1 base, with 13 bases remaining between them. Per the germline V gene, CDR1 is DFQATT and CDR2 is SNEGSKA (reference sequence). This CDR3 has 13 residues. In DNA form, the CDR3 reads TGCAGTGCCGCGGCGGGATCTTCCTACGAGCAGTACTTC. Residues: CSAAAGSSYEQYF.

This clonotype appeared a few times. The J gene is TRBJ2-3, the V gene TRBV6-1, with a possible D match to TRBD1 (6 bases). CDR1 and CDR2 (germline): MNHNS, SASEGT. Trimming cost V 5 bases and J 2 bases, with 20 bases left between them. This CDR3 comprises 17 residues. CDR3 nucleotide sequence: TGTGCCAGCAGTTGGACTTCCGGGACAATCATCACAGATACGCAGTATTTT. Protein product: CASSWTSGTIITDTQYF.

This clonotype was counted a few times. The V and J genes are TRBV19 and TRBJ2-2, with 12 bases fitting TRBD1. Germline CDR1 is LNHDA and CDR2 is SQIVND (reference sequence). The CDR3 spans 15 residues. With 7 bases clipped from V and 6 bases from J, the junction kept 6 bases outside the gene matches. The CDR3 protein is CASMGTGGGSGELFF. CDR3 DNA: TGTGCCAGTATGGGGACAGGGGGCGGTTCCGGGGAGCTGTTTTTT.

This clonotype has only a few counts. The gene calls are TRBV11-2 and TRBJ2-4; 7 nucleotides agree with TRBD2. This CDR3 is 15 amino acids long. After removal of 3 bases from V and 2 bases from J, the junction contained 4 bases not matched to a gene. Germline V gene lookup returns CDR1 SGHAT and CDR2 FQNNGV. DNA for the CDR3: TGTGCCAGCAGCTTTGGACTAGTCACCAAAAACATTCAGTACTTC. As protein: CASSFGLVTKNIQYF. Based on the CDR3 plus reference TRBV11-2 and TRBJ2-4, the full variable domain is EAGVAQSPRYKIIEKRQSVAFWCNPISGHATLYWYQQILGQGPKLLIQFQNNGVVDDSQLPKDRFSAERLKGVDSTLKIQPAKLEDSAVYLCASSFGLVTKNIQYFGAGTRLSVL.